Listed here are 15 T cell receptor beta chains from one sample, sequenced in a study of cytomegalovirus exposure and HLA in healthy donors. PCR involved 60 Vbeta and 13 Jbeta primers. Assay used: immunoSEQ multiplex PCR; TCRdb lists only in-frame clones, some missing. This specimen shows about 96,000 clones; the ten leading clones hold roughly 3%. Sequenced input: PBMCs. The receptors come from a woman aged 25 to 45 in good health and CMV-seronegative.

The genes are TRBV7-2 and TRBJ2-5; 8 positions match TRBD1. The CDR3 is 16 amino acids. Trimming took 2 bases from V and 2 from J; bases not matched to a gene: 7. Germline values: CDR1 SGHTA, CDR2 FQGNSA. CDR3 nucleotide sequence: TGTGCCAGCAGCTTACAGGGGACAGGCGCTCAAGAGACCCAGTACTTC. Translated, it gives CASSLQGTGAQETQYF.

The chain couples TRBV27 to TRBJ2-7, with unresolved D. The CDR3 totals 13 residues. V lost 5 bases to trimming and J lost 3 bases, with 11 bases between them. The germline V gene has CDR1 MNHEY and CDR2 SMNVEV (reference sequence). CDR3 DNA sequence: TGTGCCAGCAGTCTTGTTTCCGGCTACGAGCAGTACTTC. Translating gives CASSLVSGYEQYF.

The V and J genes are TRBV12-5 and TRBJ2-5, with D perhaps TRBD1 (6 bases). V was cut by 1 base and J by 5 bases, with 11 bases left in between. The germline V gene encodes CDR1 LGHNT and CDR2 FRNRAP. This CDR3 comprises 14 residues. CDR3 bases: TGTGCTAGTGGTTTGGGAGGGACATCTGAGACCCAGTACTTC. As protein: CASGLGGTSETQYF.

V and J are TRBV19 and TRBJ2-3; D may be TRBD2 (5 bases). From germline, CDR1 is LNHDA and CDR2 SQIVND (reference sequence). V lost 8 bases and J 1 base, leaving 13 bases between the germline ends. The CDR3 is made up of 14 amino acids. The CDR3 nucleotides are TGTGCCAGTGCCTTTGACGGGGGCACAGATACGCAGTATTTT. Translation gives CASAFDGGTDTQYF.

The chain employs TRBV5-1 and TRBJ2-2, with D maybe TRBD1 (6 bases). The germline V gene encodes CDR1 SGHRS and CDR2 YFSETQ. V lost 1 base, J lost 4 bases, and 11 bases lay in between. There are 15 residues in the CDR3. The CDR3 coding sequence is TGCGCCAGCAGCTTGTTGCAGGGGAGCACCGGGGAGCTGTTTTTT. Translating it yields CASSLLQGSTGELFF.

The J gene is TRBJ2-5, the V gene TRBV11-2, with D perhaps matching TRBD2 (5 bases). This CDR3 comprises 15 residues. Trimming pared 5 bases from V and 4 bases from J, leaving 17 bases between. CDR1 is SGHAT and CDR2 is FQNNGV in the germline V gene. CDR3 nucleotides: TGTGCCAGCAGCAAAATCCTAAGGGCGGGAGAGACCCAGTACTTC. Amino acids: CASSKILRAGETQYF.

CDR3 DNA: TGTGCCAGTAGTACCCGAGGGGGGGGCACTGAAGCTTTCTTT. It is translated as CASSTRGGGTEAFF. This sequence joins TRBV19 and TRBJ1-1; D might be TRBD1 (6 bases). Trimming took 4 bases from V and 4 from J, leaving 13 bases between them. The CDR3 extends over 14 amino acids. Germline V CDR1 and CDR2: LNHDA, SQIVND (reference sequence). The full variable domain, in which reference TRBV19 and TRBJ1-1 provide the parts outside the CDR3, is DGGITQSPKYLFRKEGQNVTLSCEQNLNHDAMYWYRQDPGQGLRLIYYSQIVNDFQKGDIAEGYSVSREKKESFPLTVTSAQKNPTAFYLCASSTRGGGTEAFFGQGTRLTVV.

The chain joins TRBV4-2 to TRBJ2-7; 11 positions match TRBD2. V dropped 3 bases and J dropped 1; count of bases not matched to a gene: 2. This CDR3 spans 15 amino acids. Germline V gene data show CDR1 as LGHNA and CDR2 as YNFKEQ. CDR3 in amino acids: CASSQTSGESYEQYF. In DNA form, the CDR3 reads TGTGCCAGCAGCCAGACTAGCGGGGAGTCCTACGAGCAGTACTTC.

The chain recombines TRBV30 with TRBJ2-5, with TRBD2 matching 14 bases. The CDR3 covers 14 residues. Trimming at V came to 5 bases and at J to 5 bases, leaving 4 bases not matched to a gene. CDR1 and CDR2 (germline): GTSNPN, SVGIG (reference sequence). The CDR3 loop is CAWRLAGGRETQYF. The CDR3 DNA reads as TGTGCCTGGCGACTAGCGGGGGGGCGGGAGACCCAGTACTTC.

This chain joins TRBV7-9 and TRBJ1-1; D unresolved. Per the germline V gene, CDR1 is SEHNR and CDR2 is FQNEAQ (reference sequence). V lost 4 bases and J lost 0, with 12 bases in between. The CDR3 totals 15 residues. The CDR3 loop reads CASSYPAGMNTEAFF. CDR3 nucleotide sequence: TGTGCCAGCAGCTACCCGGCGGGCATGAACACTGAAGCTTTCTTT.

The CDR3: CASSYRAGVAKNIQYF. The CDR3 DNA is TGTGCCAGCAGTTACAGAGCGGGAGTAGCCAAAAACATTCAGTACTTC. The rearrangement joins TRBV6-5 to TRBJ2-4; TRBD2 aligns across 8 bases. With V trimmed by 2 bases and J by 0 bases, 3 bases remained unmatched. Germline-derived CDR1 and CDR2 are MNHEY and SVGAGI. This CDR3 has 16 amino acids.

The CDR3 sequence is CASSPTGFNSPLHF. CDR3 coding DNA: TGTGCCAGCAGCCCGACAGGGTTTAATTCACCCCTCCACTTT. The chain uses TRBV27 and TRBJ1-6; 7 nucleotides match TRBD1. The CDR3 sequence is 14 residues long. CDR1 MNHEY and CDR2 SMNVEV come from the germline V gene (reference sequence). The ends lost 6 bases at V and 6 bases at J; junction bases unmatched: 5.

The rearrangement uses TRBV28 and TRBJ2-7; possibly TRBD2 for D (5 bases). The germline gives CDR1 MDHEN, CDR2 SYDVKM. CDR3 length: 12 residues. V was clipped by 11 bases and J by 0 bases, with 11 bases between them. CDR3 DNA: TGTGCCGTAGAACTAGACTCCTACGAGCAGTACTTC. It translates to CAVELDSYEQYF.

This CDR3 is CASSFLAGEGEQYF. CDR3 nucleotides: TGTGCCAGCAGCTTTCTAGCGGGAGAGGGGGAGCAGTACTTC. The chain links TRBV5-4 to TRBJ2-7; 10 bases fit TRBD2. The V and J ends lost 2 bases and 7 bases, in that order; junction bases with no gene match: 6. Per germline, CDR1 SGHNT and CDR2 YYREEE (reference sequence). CDR3 size: 14 residues.

J is TRBJ1-2 and V is TRBV5-1; possible D gene TRBD1, 5 bases. CDR3 length: 13 residues. Trimming left V 0 bases short and J 6 bases short, with 9 bases between. The germline gives CDR1 SGHRS, CDR2 YFSETQ. For the CDR3, the DNA is TGCGCCAGCAGCTTGGCTCAGGGCCATGGCTACACCTTC. It encodes CASSLAQGHGYTF. The variable domain in full, with the rest retrieved from reference TRBV5-1 and TRBJ1-2, is KAGVTQTPRYLIKTRGQQVTLSCSPISGHRSVSWYQQTPGQGLQFLFEYFSETQRNKGNFPGRFSGRQFSNSRSEMNVSTLELGDSALYLCASSLAQGHGYTFGSGTRLTVV.